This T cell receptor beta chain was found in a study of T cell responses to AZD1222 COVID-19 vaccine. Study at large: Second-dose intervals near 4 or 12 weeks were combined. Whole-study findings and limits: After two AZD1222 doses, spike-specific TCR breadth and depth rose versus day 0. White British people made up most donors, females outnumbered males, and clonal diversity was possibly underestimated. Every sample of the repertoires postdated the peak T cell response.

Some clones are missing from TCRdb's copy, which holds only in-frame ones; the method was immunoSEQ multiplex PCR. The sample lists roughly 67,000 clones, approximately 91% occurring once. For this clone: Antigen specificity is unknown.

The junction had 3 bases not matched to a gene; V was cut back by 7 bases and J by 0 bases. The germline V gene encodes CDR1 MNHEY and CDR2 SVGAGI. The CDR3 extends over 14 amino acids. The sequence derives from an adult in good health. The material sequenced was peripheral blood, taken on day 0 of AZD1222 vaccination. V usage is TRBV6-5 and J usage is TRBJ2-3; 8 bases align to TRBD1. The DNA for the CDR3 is TGTGCCAGCATTAACAGGGGGAGCACAGATACGCAGTATTTT. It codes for CASINRGSTDTQYF.